Listed here are 17 T cell receptor beta chains from one sample, sequenced in a study of blood T cells in healthy people across ages (dated by TCRdb to the mid-2010s). Library construction relied on 5' RACE. The instrument was an Illumina HiSeq 2500. A second about 7 to 12 cycle PCR used a sample-barcoded 5' primer and a J-beta primer mix. The raw public reads went through TCRdb reprocessing: fastp at Q25, MiXCR clone calling, in-frame beta chains kept. CDR3 protein sequences are deduplicated, and each keeps its most common genes and DNA. The table for this sample lists about 800,000 distinct CDR3 sequences; about three fifths of them were counted only once. The top ten constitute about 20% of the sample. Material: blood. The origin of the receptors is a man aged 25 to 45 in good health.

This clonotype was picked up a small number of times. The V and J genes are TRBV20-1 and TRBJ2-7; 10 bases agree with TRBD2. The CDR3 runs to 14 residues. The junction had 5 bases not matched to a gene; V was cut back by 4 bases and J by 2 bases. Germline CDR1 reads DFQATT; CDR2 reads SNEGSKA (reference sequence). The CDR3 sequence: CSATPLAGAYEQYF. The DNA of the CDR3 is TGCAGTGCTACTCCGCTAGCGGGAGCCTACGAGCAGTACTTC.

The rearrangement uses TRBV2 and TRBJ2-4, with D perhaps given as TRBD1 or TRBD2 (5 bases each). The assigned J gene may be wrong: the sequence end matches TRBJ2-7 better. Germline assignment: CDR1 SNHLY and CDR2 FYNNEI. CDR3 length: 12 amino acids. The CDR3 coding sequence is TGTGCCACCCTCGGGGCGTCCTACGAGCAGTACTTC. The encoded protein is CATLGASYEQYF.

About this clonotype: A junction boundary mismatches the germline segment, possibly from a read error. The chain recombines TRBV28 with TRBJ1-6; D not certain. Germline CDR1 and CDR2: MDHEN and SYDVKM. This CDR3 is 11 amino acids long. CDR3: CTSMSVTPLHF. CDR3 in DNA: TGTACCAGCATGTCAGTAACGCCCCTCCACTTT.

This clonotype occurred a few times. V and J are TRBV20-1 and TRBJ2-1; no clear D gene. The CDR3 sequence is 15 residues long. CDR1 DFQATT and CDR2 SNEGSKA come from the germline V gene (reference sequence). V lost 0 bases, J lost 0 bases, and 9 bases lay in between. The CDR3: CSARDRADSYNEQFF. For the CDR3, the DNA is TGCAGTGCTAGAGATCGGGCAGACTCCTACAATGAGCAGTTCTTC.

This clonotype occurred a few times. Given a much more abundant clone one base away, this may be a read error. The chain combines TRBV6-2 or TRBV6-3 with TRBJ2-5; TRBD2 aligns across 8 bases. V dropped 0 bases and J dropped 11; count of bases not matched to a gene: 17. There are 17 residues in the CDR3. Germline V gene lookup returns CDR1 MNHEY and CDR2 SVGEGT. The CDR3 nucleotides are TGTGCCAGCAGTTACTCCCCTACTAGCGGTTTGTACAATGAGCAGTACTTC. Translated: CASSYSPTSGLYNEQYF.

The chain links TRBV6-1 to TRBJ2-3, with 7 bases fitting TRBD1. Germline values: CDR1 MNHNS, CDR2 SASEGT. J was trimmed by 2 bases and V by 6 bases; bases with no gene match: 2. The CDR3 consists of 13 residues. CDR3 nucleotide sequence: TGTGCCAGCAGGGACAGGCACACAGATACGCAGTATTTT. It encodes CASRDRHTDTQYF.

Only a few counts were recorded for this clonotype. This sequence joins TRBV4-2 and TRBJ1-1; D remains ambiguous. Trimming removed 0 bases at V and 13 bases at J, with 18 bases between. This CDR3 has 14 amino acids. Germline CDR1 is LGHNA and CDR2 is YNFKEQ. The CDR3 here is CASSQDPGSCLLFF. For the CDR3, the DNA is TGTGCCAGCAGCCAAGATCCAGGTAGTTGCTTACTTTTCTTT.

The chain couples TRBV9 to TRBJ2-7; D is undetermined. The CDR3 runs 14 residues. Germline V gene sequence: CDR1 SGDLS, CDR2 YYNGEE. V was clipped by 0 bases and J by 3 bases, with 10 bases between them. This CDR3 is CASSVGDRFYEQYF. The CDR3 DNA sequence: TGTGCCAGCAGCGTAGGTGACCGCTTCTACGAGCAGTACTTC.

In regard to this clonotype: A much more abundant neighbour one base away suggests this may be a read error. The rearrangement uses TRBV4-3 and TRBJ2-5; perhaps TRBD2 as D (5 bases). The CDR3 has 14 residues. Per germline, CDR1 LGHNA and CDR2 YSLEER. The CDR3 loop is CAGSQDYGKETQYF. CDR3 in DNA: TGCGCCGGCAGCCAAGACTACGGTAAAGAGACCCAGTACTTC.

This chain connects TRBV10-3 to TRBJ1-2, with 8 bases matching TRBD1. Germline CDR1 reads ENHRY; CDR2 reads SYGVKD. This CDR3 comprises 14 residues. The junction had 7 bases not matched to a gene; V was cut back by 6 bases and J by 4 bases. The CDR3 loop reads CAIRETGEVYGYTF. CDR3 DNA sequence: TGTGCCATCAGGGAGACAGGGGAGGTCTATGGCTACACCTTC.

The genes are TRBV4-2 and TRBJ1-2; D gene unclear. CDR1 is LGHNA and CDR2 is YNFKEQ in the germline V gene. The length of the CDR3 is 13 residues. Trimming pared 0 bases from V and 8 bases from J, leaving 10 bases between. CDR3 in amino acids: CASSQDEGRGYTF. The CDR3 DNA reads TGTGCCAGCAGCCAAGATGAGGGAAGGGGCTACACCTTC.

The V call is TRBV5-5, the J call TRBJ2-5, with 7 bases aligning to TRBD1. In germline, CDR1 is SGHKS, CDR2 YYEKEE (reference sequence). Trimming took 2 bases from V and 3 from J; bases not matched to a gene: 7. The CDR3 loop spans 15 amino acids. DNA for the CDR3: TGTGCCAGCAGCTTTTATCAGGGGGACAAAGAGACCCAGTACTTC. Translating it yields CASSFYQGDKETQYF.

The chain is built from TRBV27 and TRBJ2-3; D unresolved. The CDR3 spans 15 residues. Germline assignment: CDR1 MNHEY and CDR2 SMNVEV (reference sequence). V lost 7 bases to trimming and J lost 10 bases, with 24 bases between them. The CDR3 region has the DNA TGTGCCAGCACCAAAATGACGGACCCCGCTCTTGCGCAGTATTTT. This sequence encodes CASTKMTDPALAQYF.

This clonotype showed up just a few times. The chain employs TRBV7-2 and TRBJ1-1, with 7 bases that match TRBD1. Germline values: CDR1 SGHTA, CDR2 FQGNSA. V trimming: 1 base; J trimming: 3 bases; junction bases outside the gene matches: 5. The CDR3 spans 15 residues. CDR3 residues: CASSLVAGGDTEAFF. Written as DNA, the CDR3 is TGTGCCAGCAGCTTAGTAGCAGGGGGTGACACTGAAGCTTTCTTT.

This chain joins TRBV9 and TRBJ2-6; D unclear. CDR1 SGDLS and CDR2 YYNGEE come from the germline V gene. The CDR3 runs to 15 residues. Between the trimmed V and J ends, which lost 0 bases and 3 bases, there was a span of 7 bases. The CDR3 DNA reads as TGTGCCAGCAGCGTAGGTGGGGTTGGGGCCAACGTCCTGACTTTC. Its translation: CASSVGGVGANVLTF.

This clonotype has a handful of counts. The chain combines TRBV29-1 with TRBJ2-1; D might be TRBD2 (6 bases). V was pared by 5 bases and J by 2 bases, with 10 bases between. Germline assignment: CDR1 SQVTM and CDR2 ANQGSEA. CDR3 length equals 13 residues. The CDR3 DNA sequence: TGCAGCGTTTGGGGACTCACCTACAATGAGCAGTTCTTC. Protein: CSVWGLTYNEQFF.

A few counts support this clonotype. The J gene is TRBJ2-7, the V gene TRBV11-2, with D hard to call. The V gene lost 2 bases and the J gene lost 5 bases, with 10 bases spanning the gap. This CDR3 is built from 13 residues. Per the germline V gene, CDR1 is SGHAT and CDR2 is FQNNGV. In nucleotides, the CDR3 is TGTGCCAGCAGCTTACGGTCCCAGGACGAGCAGTACTTC. Residues: CASSLRSQDEQYF.